Described below is a single T cell receptor beta chain sequence and its context. The Seattle site enrolled patients during active infection and followed them longitudinally. The sample is drawn from a study of blood T cell repertoires in COVID-19. Overall study: Sources were T cells, B-cell-depleted T cells, or PBMCs; the material itself was cDNA or gDNA.

How the authors handled the data: The authors estimated nucleated cell counts from reference gene primer amplification. The protocol was immunoSEQ multiplex PCR, while the TCRdb copy is restricted to in-frame clones and leaves out a portion. D and trimming were read from the DNA, whereas the V and J calls and clone size are those reported in that table. The data hold roughly 150,000 clones, with around nine tenths observed a single time. Germline loops: CDR1 MNHEY, CDR2 SVGAGI. CDR3 length: 15 amino acids. After removal of 7 bases from V and 5 bases from J, the junction contained 13 bases not matched to a gene.

The rearrangement uses TRBV6-5 and TRBJ1-2, with 7 bases matching TRBD1. The TCR was taken from a woman aged 80 or older with COVID-19, enrolled during active disease. The sample taken for sequencing was peripheral blood. The CDR3 is CASTTSKGQIYGYTF. The DNA of the CDR3 is TGTGCCAGCACCACCTCCAAGGGACAGATATATGGCTACACCTTC.